The rows below give T cell receptor beta chains drawn from one sample of a study of blood T cells in healthy people across ages. TCRdb reprocessed the 5' RACE reads via MiXCR and lists one record per CDR3 protein. The top ten hold less than 20% of the sample, which has roughly 570,000 distinct CDR3 sequences, about 25% seen once. Source material: blood. The source of these receptors is a woman aged 70-85 years in good health. Both conserved end residues are part of each CDR3. The D gene is left open where the match is weak. Clone size is given for some rows only: seen once, a few or many times, or a class if the clone is expanded.

d_gene: .
len: 14
v_gene: TRBV7-2
j_gene: TRBJ1-1
abundance: .
CDR3aa: CASSLGHAFTEAFF
CDR3nt: TGTGCCAGCAGCTTAGGTCACGCGTTCACTGAAGCTTTCTTT

d_gene: .
len: 16
v_gene: TRBV12-3/TRBV12-4
j_gene: TRBJ2-2
abundance: once
CDR3aa: CASSLGLALPSGELFF
CDR3nt: TGTGCCAGCAGTCTTGGACTGGCCTTACCGAGCGGGGAGCTGTTTTTT

d_gene: TRBD2
len: 20
v_gene: TRBV11-2
j_gene: TRBJ2-1
abundance: .
CDR3aa: CASSFWASPGGYSSYNEQFF
CDR3nt: TGTGCCAGCAGCTTCTGGGCTTCCCCGGGGGGGTACAGCTCCTACAATGAGCAGTTCTTC

d_gene: .
len: 13
v_gene: TRBV27
j_gene: TRBJ2-5
abundance: few
CDR3aa: CASSLLQWETQYF
CDR3nt: TGTGCCAGCAGCCTTCTTCAATGGGAGACCCAGTACTTC

d_gene: .
len: 13
v_gene: TRBV29-1
j_gene: TRBJ2-5
abundance: few
CDR3aa: CSVEGQVRETQYF
CDR3nt: TGCAGCGTTGAAGGACAGGTCCGGGAGACCCAGTACTTC

d_gene: .
len: 14
v_gene: TRBV5-1
j_gene: TRBJ2-7
abundance: .
CDR3aa: CASSSGGASYEQYF
CDR3nt: TGCGCCAGCAGCTCCGGCGGCGCGTCCTACGAGCAGTACTTC

d_gene: TRBD1
len: 16
v_gene: TRBV7-9
j_gene: TRBJ1-2
abundance: .
CDR3aa: CASSLIGGGGEDGYTF
CDR3nt: TGTGCCAGCAGCTTAATTGGAGGGGGCGGGGAAGATGGCTACACCTTC

d_gene: TRBD1
len: 14
v_gene: TRBV9
j_gene: TRBJ1-2
abundance: .
CDR3aa: CASSPGRGQYGYTF
CDR3nt: TGTGCCAGCAGCCCTGGCAGGGGGCAGTATGGCTACACCTTC

d_gene: .
len: 12
v_gene: TRBV6-2/TRBV6-3
j_gene: TRBJ1-1
abundance: many
CDR3aa: CASSYSTGEAFF
CDR3nt: TGTGCCAGCAGTTACTCGACGGGAGAAGCTTTCTTT

d_gene: TRBD2
len: 17
v_gene: TRBV5-1
j_gene: TRBJ2-1
abundance: .
CDR3aa: CASSLQTGGVSYNEQFF
CDR3nt: TGCGCCAGCAGCTTACAAACGGGGGGTGTTTCCTACAATGAGCAGTTCTTC

d_gene: .
len: 14
v_gene: TRBV29-1
j_gene: TRBJ2-5
abundance: few
CDR3aa: CSVEGGARGETQYF
CDR3nt: TGCAGCGTTGAAGGGGGGGCGCGAGGGGAGACCCAGTACTTC

d_gene: .
len: 16
v_gene: TRBV7-2
j_gene: TRBJ2-3
abundance: many
CDR3aa: CASSLGRGALVDTQYF
CDR3nt: TGTGCCAGCAGCTTAGGTCGGGGCGCCCTGGTAGATACGCAGTATTTT

d_gene: TRBD1
len: 14
v_gene: TRBV7-9
j_gene: TRBJ1-1
abundance: .
CDR3aa: CASIATGPVTEAFF
CDR3nt: TGTGCCAGCATCGCGACAGGGCCGGTCACTGAAGCTTTCTTT

d_gene: TRBD1
len: 13
v_gene: TRBV20-1
j_gene: TRBJ1-2
abundance: .
CDR3aa: CSARTGSGYGYTF
CDR3nt: TGCAGTGCTAGGACAGGGAGTGGCTATGGCTACACCTTC

d_gene: TRBD1
len: 16
v_gene: TRBV12-3/TRBV12-4
j_gene: TRBJ1-1
abundance: once
CDR3aa: CASSPGQGARDTEAFF
CDR3nt: TGTGCCAGCAGTCCCGGACAGGGGGCGCGGGATACTGAAGCTTTCTTT

d_gene: .
len: 12
v_gene: TRBV7-9
j_gene: TRBJ2-2
abundance: .
CDR3aa: CASSHPTGELFF
CDR3nt: TGTGCCAGCAGCCACCCCACCGGGGAGCTGTTTTTT

d_gene: TRBD1
len: 16
v_gene: TRBV29-1
j_gene: TRBJ1-2
abundance: .
CDR3aa: CSVYTYRDSFNHGYTF
CDR3nt: TGCAGCGTGTACACCTATAGGGACAGCTTTAACCATGGCTACACCTTC

d_gene: .
len: 14
v_gene: TRBV5-1
j_gene: TRBJ2-5
abundance: few
CDR3aa: CASSLVAGLETQYF
CDR3nt: TGCGCCAGCAGCTTGGTGGCGGGCCTGGAGACCCAGTACTTC

d_gene: .
len: 15
v_gene: TRBV7-3
j_gene: TRBJ2-2
abundance: .
CDR3aa: CASSLNPLATGELFF
CDR3nt: TGTGCCAGCAGCTTAAACCCCCTGGCCACCGGGGAGCTGTTTTTT

d_gene: .
len: 13
v_gene: TRBV20-1
j_gene: TRBJ1-2
abundance: .
CDR3aa: CSAIEAGSDGYTF
CDR3nt: TGCAGTGCTATTGAGGCAGGGTCTGATGGCTACACCTTC

d_gene: .
len: 15
v_gene: TRBV20-1
j_gene: TRBJ2-5
abundance: .
CDR3aa: CSARGWGHKEETQYF
CDR3nt: TGCAGTGCTAGAGGATGGGGACATAAAGAAGAGACCCAGTACTTC

d_gene: TRBD1
len: 12
v_gene: TRBV10-3
j_gene: TRBJ1-1
abundance: .
CDR3aa: CAIAGGNTEAFF
CDR3nt: TGTGCCATCGCAGGGGGGAACACTGAAGCTTTCTTT

d_gene: .
len: 11
v_gene: TRBV20-1
j_gene: TRBJ2-3
abundance: .
CDR3aa: CSAQHTNTQCF
CDR3nt: TGCAGTGCACAGCACACTAATACGCAGTGTTTT

d_gene: .
len: 14
v_gene: TRBV7-9
j_gene: TRBJ2-5
abundance: .
CDR3aa: CASSSGYVGETQYF
CDR3nt: TGCGCCAGCAGCTCTGGGTATGTGGGAGAGACCCAGTACTTC

d_gene: .
len: 15
v_gene: TRBV7-2
j_gene: TRBJ2-7
abundance: .
CDR3aa: CASSLASGGSYEQYF
CDR3nt: TGTGCCAGCAGCTTAGCGTCCGGGGGTTCGTACGAGCAGTACTTC

d_gene: .
len: 17
v_gene: TRBV6-5
j_gene: TRBJ1-1
abundance: .
CDR3aa: CASSYGRLSKMNTEAFF
CDR3nt: TGTGCCAGCAGTTACGGGAGACTGAGCAAAATGAACACTGAAGCTTTCTTT

d_gene: TRBD1
len: 15
v_gene: TRBV5-1
j_gene: TRBJ2-5
abundance: few
CDR3aa: CASSQPGQKTETQYF
CDR3nt: TGCGCCAGCAGCCAGCCGGGACAGAAAACGGAGACCCAGTACTTC

d_gene: .
len: 11
v_gene: TRBV29-1
j_gene: TRBJ2-7
abundance: few
CDR3aa: CSVTLVGEQYF
CDR3nt: TGCAGCGTTACGCTGGTGGGCGAGCAGTACTTC

d_gene: .
len: 13
v_gene: TRBV5-5
j_gene: TRBJ2-4
abundance: .
CDR3aa: CASSLARGGPPHF
CDR3nt: TGTGCCAGCAGCTTGGCCCGGGGAGGCCCTCCTCACTTC

d_gene: TRBD2
len: 11
v_gene: TRBV2
j_gene: TRBJ2-1
abundance: few
CDR3aa: CASMGLARQFF
CDR3nt: TGTGCCAGCATGGGACTAGCGCGGCAGTTCTTC

d_gene: TRBD1
len: 17
v_gene: TRBV4-1
j_gene: TRBJ2-4
abundance: many
CDR3aa: CASSQGGQGVAKNIQYF
CDR3nt: TGCGCCAGCAGCCAAGGGGGACAGGGGGTTGCCAAAAACATTCAGTACTTC

d_gene: .
len: 13
v_gene: TRBV20-1
j_gene: TRBJ2-5
abundance: .
CDR3aa: CSATRTIRETQYF
CDR3nt: TGCAGTGCTACGAGGACTATTCGAGAGACCCAGTACTTC

d_gene: .
len: 15
v_gene: TRBV6-1
j_gene: TRBJ2-3
abundance: .
CDR3aa: CASSSPFRGTDTQYF
CDR3nt: TGTGCCAGCAGTTCTCCCTTCCGTGGGACAGATACGCAGTATTTT

d_gene: .
len: 14
v_gene: TRBV5-1
j_gene: TRBJ1-2
abundance: .
CDR3aa: CASSLVDRGYGYTF
CDR3nt: TGCGCCAGCAGCTTGGTAGACAGAGGCTATGGCTACACCTTC

d_gene: .
len: 17
v_gene: TRBV3-1
j_gene: TRBJ1-1
abundance: few
CDR3aa: CASSQGVRWGPFTEAFF
CDR3nt: TGTGCCAGCAGCCAAGGAGTCAGGTGGGGACCTTTTACTGAAGCTTTCTTT

d_gene: .
len: 15
v_gene: TRBV7-2
j_gene: TRBJ1-6
abundance: .
CDR3aa: CASSLRQAYNSPLHF
CDR3nt: TGTGCCAGCAGCCTCCGACAGGCTTATAATTCACCCCTCCACTTT

d_gene: .
len: 12
v_gene: TRBV2
j_gene: TRBJ2-5
abundance: few
CDR3aa: CASGGEGETQYF
CDR3nt: TGTGCCAGCGGGGGAGAGGGGGAGACCCAGTACTTC

d_gene: TRBD1
len: 17
v_gene: TRBV5-1
j_gene: TRBJ2-6
abundance: few
CDR3aa: CASSSGQGDSGANVLTF
CDR3nt: TGCGCCAGCAGCTCCGGACAGGGAGACTCTGGGGCCAACGTCCTGACTTTC

d_gene: .
len: 16
v_gene: TRBV6-2/TRBV6-3
j_gene: TRBJ1-5
abundance: many
CDR3aa: CASSYSKLLARQPQHF
CDR3nt: TGTGCCAGCAGTTACTCGAAGTTGTTGGCCCGTCAGCCCCAGCATTTT

d_gene: .
len: 16
v_gene: TRBV7-2
j_gene: TRBJ2-5
abundance: few
CDR3aa: CASSPQGLANQETQYF
CDR3nt: TGTGCCAGCAGCCCTCAGGGGCTAGCCAACCAAGAGACCCAGTACTTC

d_gene: .
len: 12
v_gene: TRBV4-1
j_gene: TRBJ1-2
abundance: .
CDR3aa: CASSQGFLGYTF
CDR3nt: TGCGCCAGCAGCCAAGGGTTCCTCGGCTACACCTTC

d_gene: .
len: 12
v_gene: TRBV5-1
j_gene: TRBJ2-3
abundance: .
CDR3aa: CASSLASDTQYF
CDR3nt: TGCGCCAGCAGCTTGGCATCAGATACGCAGTATTTT